This TCR beta chain stems from a study of human T cells and chemical hapten exposure. Across the whole study: Alopecia areata, totalis or universalis affected patients who were mostly female.

Study-wide points: All donors were alopecia patients, so their immunity may differ from that of healthy people. Among TCRs, those above 1 in 1000 frequency were unaffected by DPC sensitization.

Time point specified: pre-sensitization, week 0. Treatment denoted: therapeutic diphenylcyclopropenone sensitization with weekly scalp DPC. This clonotype was seen repeatedly, ten times or more. Its matching antigen is unknown. The CDR3 runs to 17 residues. The germline CDR1 and CDR2 sequences are MDHEN and SYDVKM. V shed 4 bases and J 7 bases; nucleotides not matched to a gene: 14. Via MiXCR, TCRdb re-called the RACE reads, giving one row per CDR3 protein. This sample yields around 300,000 distinct CDR3 sequences, of which about 5.4% are seen a single time; around 8% belongs to the top ten. The sequencing used whole blood, collected in connection with sensitization to the hapten diphenylcyclopropenone (DPC). The clonotype comes from a woman aged 18-30 years with alopecia areata. Some clones in this sample may be carry-over from other donors' samples. The J gene is TRBJ1-4, the V gene TRBV28; 8 bases line up with TRBD1. In DNA form, the CDR3 reads TGTGCCAGCAGTTCCGGGACAGGACCAAAGTCCACTGAAAAACTGTTTTTT. This encodes CASSSGTGPKSTEKLFF. Full variable domain (outside the CDR3, taken from reference TRBV28 and TRBJ1-4): DVKVTQSSRYLVKRTGEKVFLECVQDMDHENMFWYRQDPGLGLRLIYFSYDVKMKEKGDIPEGYSVSREKKERFSLILESASTNQTSMYLCASSSGTGPKSTEKLFFGSGTQLSVL.